This TCR beta chain was sequenced during a study of cytomegalovirus exposure and HLA in healthy donors. General study findings and limits: The study listed roughly 160 cytomegalovirus-associated TCR beta chains.

A multiplex PCR was run with 60 Vbeta primers and 13 Jbeta primers. The table came from immunoSEQ multiplex PCR; TCRdb's copy has only in-frame clones and leaves some out. Altogether roughly 160,000 clones are present, roughly 82% being singletons, with the ten largest covering 1.5% to 2%. A word on this clone: The target antigen is unknown.

Sequencing input: PBMCs. The TCR was taken from a woman aged 25 to 45 in good health and CMV-seronegative.

CDR3 sequence: CATSAGTGSYEQYF. The CDR3, as DNA: TGTGCCACCTCAGCCGGGACAGGAAGCTACGAGCAGTACTTC. This rearrangement joins TRBV27 to TRBJ2-7; TRBD1 matches at 8 bases. J was trimmed by 3 bases and V by 10 bases; bases with no gene match: 11. Germline CDR1 MNHEY, CDR2 SMNVEV (reference sequence). The length of the CDR3 is 14 residues.